The clone carrying this T cell receptor (beta chain) has only a few counts. Its specificity is unknown. These data come from a study of cytomegalovirus exposure and HLA in healthy donors. It was with 60 Vbeta and 13 Jbeta primers that the PCR ran. Assay: immunoSEQ multiplex PCR; the TCRdb copy retains only in-frame clones and omits some. This sample has more than 110,000 clones, with around 80% found just once. Study outcomes and limitations: More clonal expansion characterized HLA-associated TCR beta chains than equally common others in a later analysis.

V lost 6 bases and J lost 6, with 21 bases in between. Germline lookup yields CDR1 KGHSH and CDR2 LQKENI. The CDR3 is 15 amino acids. The sequenced material came from PBMCs. This TCR was recovered from a man aged 25-45 years in good health and CMV-seropositive. The chain is built from TRBV18 and TRBJ2-7; D might be TRBD1 (5 bases). The CDR3 reads CASSLGRSGGGEQYF. DNA for the CDR3: TGTGCCAGCTCCTTGGGGCGCTCCGGCGGTGGCGAGCAGTACTTC.